This TCR beta chain is drawn from a study of beta chain features in type 1 diabetes. This clone was picked up a small number of times. One heparinised draw of blood, averaging about 110 mL, came from each donor. This CDR3 spans 17 amino acids. V was pared by 0 bases and J by 5 bases, with 12 bases of the junction left unmatched. Germline CDR1 and CDR2: SGDLS and YYNGEE. The isolated RNA, all of it, was reverse transcribed, so expressed TCRB transcripts were what got sequenced. Assay: immunoSEQ multiplex PCR; the TCRdb copy retains only in-frame clones and omits some. This sample has roughly 450,000 clones; about 15% occur once, and the top ten carry 0.03% to 0.04%.

The receptor's source is a man between 25 and 39 years old in good health. Specimen: naive CD4+ T cells from blood. The chain combines TRBV9 with TRBJ2-7; TRBD1 agrees at 9 bases. CDR3 DNA: TGTGCCAGCAGCGTAGGACTCACAGGGGGCGCGTCCCACGAGCAGTACTTC. Its translation: CASSVGLTGGASHEQYF.